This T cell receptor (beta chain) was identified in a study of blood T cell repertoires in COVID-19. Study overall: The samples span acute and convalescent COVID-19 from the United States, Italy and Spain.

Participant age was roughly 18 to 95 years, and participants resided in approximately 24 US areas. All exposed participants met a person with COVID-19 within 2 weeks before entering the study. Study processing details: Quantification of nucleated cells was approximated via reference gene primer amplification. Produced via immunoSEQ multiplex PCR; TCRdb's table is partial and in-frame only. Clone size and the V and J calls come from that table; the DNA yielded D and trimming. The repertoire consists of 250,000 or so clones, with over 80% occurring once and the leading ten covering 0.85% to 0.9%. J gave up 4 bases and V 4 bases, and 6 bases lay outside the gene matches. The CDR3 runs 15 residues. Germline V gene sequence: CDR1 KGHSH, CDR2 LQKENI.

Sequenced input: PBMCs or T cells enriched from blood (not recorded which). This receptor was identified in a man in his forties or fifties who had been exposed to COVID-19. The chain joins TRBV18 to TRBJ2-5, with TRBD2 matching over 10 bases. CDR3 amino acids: CASSRLAGSVETQYF. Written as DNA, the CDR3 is TGTGCCAGCTCACGACTAGCGGGCTCGGTAGAGACCCAGTACTTC.